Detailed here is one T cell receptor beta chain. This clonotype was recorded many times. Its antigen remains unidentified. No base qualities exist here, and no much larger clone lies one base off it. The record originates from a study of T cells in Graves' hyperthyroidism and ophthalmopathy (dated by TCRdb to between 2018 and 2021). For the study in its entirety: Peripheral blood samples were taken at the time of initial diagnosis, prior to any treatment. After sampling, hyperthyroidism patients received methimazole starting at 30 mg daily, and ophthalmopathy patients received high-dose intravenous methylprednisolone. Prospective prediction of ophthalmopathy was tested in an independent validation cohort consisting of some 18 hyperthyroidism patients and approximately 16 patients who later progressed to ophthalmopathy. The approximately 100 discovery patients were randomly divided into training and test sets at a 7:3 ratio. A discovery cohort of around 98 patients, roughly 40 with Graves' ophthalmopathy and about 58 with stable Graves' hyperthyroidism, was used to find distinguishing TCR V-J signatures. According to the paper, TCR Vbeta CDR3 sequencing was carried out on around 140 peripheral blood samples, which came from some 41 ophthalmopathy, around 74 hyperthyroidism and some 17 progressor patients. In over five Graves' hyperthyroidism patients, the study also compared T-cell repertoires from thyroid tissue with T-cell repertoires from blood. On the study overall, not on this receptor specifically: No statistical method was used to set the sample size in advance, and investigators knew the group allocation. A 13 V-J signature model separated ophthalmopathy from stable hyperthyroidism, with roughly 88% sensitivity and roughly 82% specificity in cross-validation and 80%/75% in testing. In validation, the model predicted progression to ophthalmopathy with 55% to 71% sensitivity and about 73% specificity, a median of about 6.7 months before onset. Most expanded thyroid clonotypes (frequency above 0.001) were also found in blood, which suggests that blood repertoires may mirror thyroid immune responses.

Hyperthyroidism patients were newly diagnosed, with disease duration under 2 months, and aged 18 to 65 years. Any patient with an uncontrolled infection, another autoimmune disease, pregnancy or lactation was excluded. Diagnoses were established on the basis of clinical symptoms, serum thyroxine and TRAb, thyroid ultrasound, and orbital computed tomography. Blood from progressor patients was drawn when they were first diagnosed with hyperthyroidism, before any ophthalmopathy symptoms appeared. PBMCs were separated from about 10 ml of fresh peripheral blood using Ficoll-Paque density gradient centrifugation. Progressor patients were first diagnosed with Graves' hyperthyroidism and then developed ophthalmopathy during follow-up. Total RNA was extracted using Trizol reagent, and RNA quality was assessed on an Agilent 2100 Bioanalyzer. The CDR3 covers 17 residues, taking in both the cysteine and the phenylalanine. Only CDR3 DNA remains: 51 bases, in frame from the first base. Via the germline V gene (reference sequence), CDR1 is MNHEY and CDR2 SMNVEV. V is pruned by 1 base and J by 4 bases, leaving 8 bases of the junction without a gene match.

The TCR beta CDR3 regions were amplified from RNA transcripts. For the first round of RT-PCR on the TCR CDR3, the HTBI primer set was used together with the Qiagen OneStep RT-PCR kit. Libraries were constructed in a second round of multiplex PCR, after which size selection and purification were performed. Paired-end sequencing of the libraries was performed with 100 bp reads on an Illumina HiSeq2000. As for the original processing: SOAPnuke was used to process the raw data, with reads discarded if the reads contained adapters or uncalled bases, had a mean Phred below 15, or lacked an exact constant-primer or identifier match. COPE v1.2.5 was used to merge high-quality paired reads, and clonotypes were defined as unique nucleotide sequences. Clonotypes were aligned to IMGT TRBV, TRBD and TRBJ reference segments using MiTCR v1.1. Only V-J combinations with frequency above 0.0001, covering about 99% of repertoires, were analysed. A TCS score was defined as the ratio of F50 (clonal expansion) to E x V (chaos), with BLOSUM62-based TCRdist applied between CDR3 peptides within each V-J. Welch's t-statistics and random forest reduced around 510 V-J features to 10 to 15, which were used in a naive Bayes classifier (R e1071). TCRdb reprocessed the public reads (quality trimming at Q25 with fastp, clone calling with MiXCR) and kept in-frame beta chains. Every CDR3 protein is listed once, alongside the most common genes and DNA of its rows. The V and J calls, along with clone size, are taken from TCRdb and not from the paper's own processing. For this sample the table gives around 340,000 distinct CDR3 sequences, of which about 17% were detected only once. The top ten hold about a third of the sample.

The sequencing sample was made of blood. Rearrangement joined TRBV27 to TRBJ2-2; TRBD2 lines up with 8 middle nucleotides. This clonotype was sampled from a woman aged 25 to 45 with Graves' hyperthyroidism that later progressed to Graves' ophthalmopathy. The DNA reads TGTGCCAGCAGTTTATTCCCAGCGGGAGTAGGCACCGGGGAGCTGTTTTTT. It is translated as CASSLFPAGVGTGELFF.